This T cell receptor (beta chain) is drawn from a study of CD8+ T cells in alopecia areata. Note on this clone: The antigen remains undetermined.

This sample's treatment: oral pan-JAK inhibitor, 5-10 mg twice daily. Between the trimmed V and J ends, which lost 0 bases and 5 bases, there was a span of 8 bases. The CDR3 sequence is 13 residues long. Germline V gene sequence: CDR1 SGHRS, CDR2 YFSETQ. The sequencing template was cDNA reverse transcribed from extracted RNA. Libraries were prepared by immunoSEQ multiplex PCR; TCRdb keeps only in-frame clonotypes and omits some of them. This sample has under 200,000 clones, with approximately 65% found just once. Points from the study as a whole: A large proportion of expanded lesional clones were detected persisting in scalp and blood during tofacitinib.

The sequence came from a human donor with alopecia areata. Sample: CD4+ T cells sorted from blood, taken at week 4, from a patient treated with tofacitinib. V and J are TRBV5-1 and TRBJ1-2, with D tentatively TRBD1 (5 bases). This CDR3 reads CASSLGDGYGYTF. The CDR3 DNA reads as TGCGCCAGCAGCTTGGGGGACGGATATGGCTACACCTTC.